The sequence of this TCR beta chain was determined in a study of shared clonotypes between healthy human individuals. Findings and limits, study-wide: In a handful of donors, around 4.8% of naive CD4 clonotypes appeared in common.

The DNA input per sorted-subset replicate PCR was roughly 0.2 ug, corresponding to 25,000 to 30,000 T cell genomes. Only in-frame clones appear in the TCRdb table, and some are missing; sequencing was by immunoSEQ multiplex PCR. The repertoire holds approximately 2.5 million clones, with 93% as singletons. The CDR3 contains 14 residues. V was pared by 6 bases and J by 5 bases, with 16 bases between. Germline CDR1 MNHNS, CDR2 SASEGT. To note about this clone: Its antigen is not identified.

Sequenced input: naive CD4+ T cells from PBMCs. Subset defined: CD45RA+ positively selected. The clonotype was recovered from a man younger than 35 in good health. Some clones in this sample may be carry-over from other donors' samples. The chain joins TRBV6-1 to TRBJ1-2; D is perhaps TRBD1 (6 bases). CDR3 sequence: CASRPAGGGYGYTF. CDR3 nucleotide sequence: TGTGCCAGCAGACCTGCCGGGGGCGGGTATGGCTACACCTTC.